This TCR beta chain was obtained from a study of cytomegalovirus exposure and HLA in healthy donors. Study overall: Of all 400 or so donors who were genotyped, roughly 81% belonged to the Caucasian-associated ancestry cluster.

To note about this clone: The antigen remains unidentified.

Study results and caveats: Across donors, presence/absence analyses took sequencing depth to be roughly uniform. A highly shared variant cluster was judged a likely technical artifact. In a later analysis, parvovirus B19, influenza, CMV and Epstein-Barr virus appeared linked to several top co-occurrence clusters.

PCR was performed using 60 Vbeta and 13 Jbeta primers. Using immunoSEQ multiplex PCR, the repertoire was profiled, and TCRdb retains in-frame clones only, with some absent. The sample consists of 100,000 to 120,000 clones, less than 85% of them appearing once. Sequenced material: PBMCs. The clonotype was recovered from a man between 25 and 39 years old in good health and CMV-seropositive.

CDR3 residues: CASSLAGRGTDTQYF. The CDR3 coding sequence is TGTGCCAGTAGCCTGGCCGGGAGAGGCACAGATACGCAGTATTTT. The chain is built from TRBV19 and TRBJ2-3, with a weak D call TRBD2 (6 bases). CDR1 is LNHDA and CDR2 is SQIVND in the germline V gene (reference sequence). The CDR3 sequence is 15 residues long. Trimming pared 6 bases from V and 1 base from J, leaving 14 bases between.